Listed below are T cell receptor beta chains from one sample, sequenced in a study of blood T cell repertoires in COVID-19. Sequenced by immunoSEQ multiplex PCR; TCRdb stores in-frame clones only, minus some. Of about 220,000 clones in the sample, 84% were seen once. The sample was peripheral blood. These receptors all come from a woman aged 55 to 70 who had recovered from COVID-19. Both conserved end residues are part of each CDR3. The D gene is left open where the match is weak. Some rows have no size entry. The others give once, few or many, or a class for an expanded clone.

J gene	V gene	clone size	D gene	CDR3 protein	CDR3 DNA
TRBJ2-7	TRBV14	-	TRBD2	CASKRTGGGSYEQYF	TGTGCCAGCAAAAGAACCGGGGGGGGCTCCTACGAGCAGTACTTC
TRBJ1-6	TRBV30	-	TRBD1	CAWRGQRNSPLHF	TGTGCCTGGAGGGGACAGAGGAATTCACCCCTCCACTTT
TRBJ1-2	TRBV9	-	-	CASSVGPGGSYGYTF	TGTGCCAGCAGCGTAGGGCCGGGGGGCAGCTATGGCTACACCTTC
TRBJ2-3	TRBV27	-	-	CASSWQGKIADTQYF	TGTGCCAGCAGTTGGCAGGGGAAAATAGCAGATACGCAGTATTTT
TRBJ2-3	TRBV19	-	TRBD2	CASSIVERLAGADTQYF	TGTGCCAGTAGTATAGTAGAAAGGCTAGCGGGGGCAGATACGCAGTATTTT
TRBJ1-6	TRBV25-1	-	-	CASSEPGSNSPLHF	TGTGCCAGCAGTGAGCCGGGAAGTAATTCACCCCTCCACTTT
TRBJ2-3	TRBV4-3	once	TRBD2	CASSQEGTSRVDTQYF	TGCGCCAGCAGCCAGGAGGGGACTAGCCGGGTAGATACGCAGTATTTT
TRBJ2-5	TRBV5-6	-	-	CASSFLEYRIETQYF	TGTGCCAGCAGCTTTCTGGAGTATCGTATTGAGACCCAGTACTTC
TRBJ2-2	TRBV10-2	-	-	CASSPTVNTGELFF	TGCGCCAGCAGCCCGACAGTGAACACCGGGGAGCTGTTTTTT
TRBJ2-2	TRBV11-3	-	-	CASSPSPGFGGELFF	TGTGCCAGCAGCCCTTCACCAGGGTTTGGCGGGGAGCTGTTTTTT
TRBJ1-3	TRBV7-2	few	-	CASSLALPGYYSGNTIYF	TGTGCCAGCAGCTTAGCGCTTCCCGGATACTACTCTGGAAACACCATATATTTT
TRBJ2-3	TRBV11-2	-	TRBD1	CASSPQGAGTDTQYF	TGTGCCAGCAGCCCGCAGGGGGCGGGCACAGATACGCAGTATTTT
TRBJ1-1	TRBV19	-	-	CASLPFDGEEAFF	TGTGCCAGTCTGCCTTTCGACGGAGAGGAAGCTTTCTTT
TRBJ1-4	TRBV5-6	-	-	CASSQGVKDRKKLFF	TGTGCCAGCAGCCAAGGGGTTAAAGATAGGAAAAAACTGTTTTTT
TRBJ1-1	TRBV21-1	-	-	CASSKASRQGTLTIPEAFF	TGTGCCAGCAGCAAAGCCAGTCGCCAGGGGACCTTAACTATTCCTGAAGCTTTCTTT
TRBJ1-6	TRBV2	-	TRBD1	CASSRTGTDSPLHF	TGTGCCAGCAGTAGGACAGGGACGGATTCACCCCTCCACTTT
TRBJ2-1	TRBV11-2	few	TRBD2	CASSPRGAYIQVANEQFF	TGTGCCAGCAGCCCGCGGGGGGCCTACATACAGGTCGCAAATGAGCAGTTCTTC
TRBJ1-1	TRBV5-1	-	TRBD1	CASSGTGITEAFF	TGCGCCAGCAGCGGGACAGGGATCACTGAAGCTTTCTTT
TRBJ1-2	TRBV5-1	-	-	CASRKPGNVYGYTF	TGCGCCAGCAGAAAACCGGGGAACGTCTATGGCTACACCTTC
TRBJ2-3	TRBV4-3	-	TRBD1	CASSQAPQGGTSDTQYF	TGCGCCAGCAGCCAAGCCCCACAGGGGGGCACCTCAGATACGCAGTATTTT